This is a list of T cell receptor beta chains from one sample in a study of T-cell memory formation after mild COVID-19. TCRdb fed the 5' RACE reads into MiXCR, producing one record per CDR3 protein. The sample lists 470,000 or so distinct CDR3 sequences; more than 15% were seen once. Source material: PBMCs or a T cell subset sorted from them (not recorded which). The origin of the receptors is a man between 18 and 29 years old who had mild COVID-19 (a few samples of this study predate the infection). Cell type and time point are not known. The CDR3 runs from the conserved cysteine through the conserved F or W. The order of the fields is CDR3 protein, CDR3 DNA, D gene, clone size, V gene, J gene. D genes are given only for firm matches. The listing skips clone size in some rows; elsewhere it reads once, few, many or a size class.

CDR3 protein: CASSAIQGVGELFF; CDR3 DNA: TGCGCCAGCAGCGCTATACAGGGGGTCGGGGAGCTGTTTTTT; D gene: TRBD1; clone size: NA; V gene: TRBV5-1; J gene: TRBJ2-2
CDR3 protein: CSARDPGGYEKLFF; CDR3 DNA: TGCAGTGCTAGAGATCCAGGGGGATATGAAAAACTGTTTTTT; D gene: TRBD1; clone size: few; V gene: TRBV20-1; J gene: TRBJ1-4
CDR3 protein: CASSDPGGVSYEQYF; CDR3 DNA: TGTGCCAGCAGTGACCCGGGGGGGGTCTCCTACGAGCAGTACTTC; D gene: TRBD2; clone size: NA; V gene: TRBV25-1; J gene: TRBJ2-7
CDR3 protein: CASSFRASDKDTQYF; CDR3 DNA: TGTGCCAGCAGTTTTAGGGCTAGCGATAAAGATACGCAGTATTTT; D gene: NA; clone size: NA; V gene: TRBV12-3/TRBV12-4; J gene: TRBJ2-3
CDR3 protein: CATSDLDEQFF; CDR3 DNA: TGTGCCACCAGTGATTTGGATGAGCAGTTCTTC; D gene: NA; clone size: many; V gene: TRBV24-1; J gene: TRBJ2-1
CDR3 protein: CASTQGPENTGELFF; CDR3 DNA: TGTGCCAGCACCCAAGGGCCCGAGAACACCGGGGAGCTGTTTTTT; D gene: NA; clone size: NA; V gene: TRBV6-2/TRBV6-3; J gene: TRBJ2-2
CDR3 protein: CASSPGQPGANVLTF; CDR3 DNA: TGTGCCAGCAGCCCAGGACAGCCGGGGGCCAACGTCCTGACTTTC; D gene: NA; clone size: NA; V gene: TRBV7-3; J gene: TRBJ2-6
CDR3 protein: CASSLGRGAYEQYF; CDR3 DNA: TGCGCCAGCAGCCTGGGCAGGGGCGCCTACGAGCAGTACTTC; D gene: NA; clone size: few; V gene: TRBV4-3; J gene: TRBJ2-7
CDR3 protein: CASSKTGGPNSNQPQHF; CDR3 DNA: TGTGCCAGCAGCAAGACAGGGGGGCCCAATAGCAATCAGCCCCAGCATTTT; D gene: TRBD1; clone size: NA; V gene: TRBV3-1; J gene: TRBJ1-5
CDR3 protein: CASSPDIHIQYF; CDR3 DNA: TGCGCCAGCAGCCCGGACATCCACATTCAGTACTTC; D gene: NA; clone size: many; V gene: TRBV5-1; J gene: TRBJ2-4
CDR3 protein: CASSQEGGYSNQPQHF; CDR3 DNA: TGCGCCAGCAGCCAAGAGGGCGGTTATAGCAATCAGCCCCAGCATTTT; D gene: NA; clone size: NA; V gene: TRBV4-1; J gene: TRBJ1-5
CDR3 protein: CASSSGGGGTEAFF; CDR3 DNA: TGTGCCAGCAGTTCGGGTGGGGGCGGCACTGAAGCTTTCTTT; D gene: NA; clone size: few; V gene: TRBV12-3/TRBV12-4; J gene: TRBJ1-1
CDR3 protein: CATSDYRDRGTDTQYF; CDR3 DNA: TGTGCCACCAGTGACTACCGGGACAGGGGCACAGATACGCAGTATTTT; D gene: TRBD1; clone size: NA; V gene: TRBV24-1; J gene: TRBJ2-3
CDR3 protein: CATSRGVEAWTGELFF; CDR3 DNA: TGTGCCACCAGCAGAGGTGTGGAAGCCTGGACCGGGGAGCTGTTTTTT; D gene: NA; clone size: few; V gene: TRBV15; J gene: TRBJ2-2
CDR3 protein: CASSDAYMELFF; CDR3 DNA: TGTGCCAGCAGCGACGCCTATATGGAGCTGTTTTTT; D gene: NA; clone size: NA; V gene: TRBV9; J gene: TRBJ2-2
CDR3 protein: CATSRDRRNSGNTIYF; CDR3 DNA: TGTGCCACCAGCAGAGACCGACGTAACTCTGGAAACACCATATATTTT; D gene: NA; clone size: NA; V gene: TRBV15; J gene: TRBJ1-3
CDR3 protein: CAISEWTGTASGDTQYF; CDR3 DNA: TGTGCCATCAGTGAGTGGACCGGGACTGCCAGCGGAGATACGCAGTATTTT; D gene: NA; clone size: NA; V gene: TRBV10-3; J gene: TRBJ2-3
CDR3 protein: CASSMDRNSSPLHF; CDR3 DNA: TGTGCCAGCAGCATGGACAGGAATTCTTCACCCCTCCACTTT; D gene: TRBD1; clone size: few; V gene: TRBV7-8; J gene: TRBJ1-6
CDR3 protein: CASSLAQGPRTEAFF; CDR3 DNA: TGCGCCAGCAGCTTGGCGCAAGGTCCAAGGACTGAAGCTTTCTTT; D gene: NA; clone size: NA; V gene: TRBV5-1; J gene: TRBJ1-1
CDR3 protein: CASSPDSGQTQYF; CDR3 DNA: TGTGCCAGCTCACCCGATTCAGGCCAGACCCAGTACTTC; D gene: NA; clone size: NA; V gene: TRBV18; J gene: TRBJ2-5